This TCR beta chain was sequenced for a study of early T cells in non-severe SARS-CoV-2 infection. Overall study findings and caveats: Matches to VDJdb favored anti-spike CD8 responses and missed private and CD4 specificities.

Individual cDNA molecules were tagged with unique molecular identifiers, the study reported. TCRdb re-called the 5' RACE reads through MiXCR, storing one row per CDR3 protein. The sample records 35,000 to 50,000 distinct CDR3 sequences, 23% being singletons. The CDR3 contains 14 residues. CDR1 is SGHNT, CDR2 YENEEA, per germline. Trimming removed 1 base from V and 0 bases from J, with 5 bases in between. This clonotype was recorded a few times. The target antigen is unknown. The chain carries TRBV11-3 and TRBJ2-3; no definite D call. The starting material was whole blood, obtained at baseline. The receptor comes from an adult who was a healthcare worker with PCR-confirmed SARS-CoV-2 infection or an uninfected control (not recorded which). In nucleotides, the CDR3 is TGTGCCAGCAGCTTAGGAGCTAGCACAGATACGCAGTATTTT. This gives the protein CASSLGASTDTQYF.